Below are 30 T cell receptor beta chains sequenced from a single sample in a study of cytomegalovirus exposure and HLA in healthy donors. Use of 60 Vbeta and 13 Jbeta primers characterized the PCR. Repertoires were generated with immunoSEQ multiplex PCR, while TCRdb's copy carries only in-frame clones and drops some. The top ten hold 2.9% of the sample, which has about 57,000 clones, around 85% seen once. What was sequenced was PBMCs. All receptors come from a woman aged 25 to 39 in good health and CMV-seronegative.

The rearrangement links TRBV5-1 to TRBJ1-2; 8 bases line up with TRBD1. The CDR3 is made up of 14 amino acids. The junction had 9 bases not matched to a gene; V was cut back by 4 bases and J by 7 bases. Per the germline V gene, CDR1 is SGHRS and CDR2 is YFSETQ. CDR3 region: CASSPGQEVIGYTF. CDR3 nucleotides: TGCGCCAGCAGCCCGGGACAGGAGGTTATTGGCTACACCTTC.

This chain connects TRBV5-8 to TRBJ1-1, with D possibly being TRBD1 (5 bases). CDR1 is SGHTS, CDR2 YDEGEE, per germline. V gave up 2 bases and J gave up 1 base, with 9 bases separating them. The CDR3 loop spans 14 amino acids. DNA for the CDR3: TGTGCCAGCAGCTTAAGACAGCAGAACACTGAAGCTTTCTTT. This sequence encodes CASSLRQQNTEAFF.

This chain's CDR3 is CASSGNEAADNEQFF. In nucleotides, the CDR3 is TGTGCCAGCAGTGGTAATGAGGCAGCCGACAATGAGCAGTTCTTC. The chain is built from TRBV2 and TRBJ2-1; no clear D gene. Germline CDR1 is SNHLY and CDR2 is FYNNEI. This CDR3 comprises 15 residues. With 4 bases removed from V and 5 bases from J, the gap between germline ends came to 15 bases.

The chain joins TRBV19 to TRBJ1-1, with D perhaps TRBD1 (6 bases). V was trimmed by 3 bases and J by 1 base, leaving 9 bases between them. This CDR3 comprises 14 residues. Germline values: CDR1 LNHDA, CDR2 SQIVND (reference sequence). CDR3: CASSIRGGNTEAFF. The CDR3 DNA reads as TGTGCCAGTAGTATTAGGGGGGGGAACACTGAAGCTTTCTTT. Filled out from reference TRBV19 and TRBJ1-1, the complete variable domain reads DGGITQSPKYLFRKEGQNVTLSCEQNLNHDAMYWYRQDPGQGLRLIYYSQIVNDFQKGDIAEGYSVSREKKESFPLTVTSAQKNPTAFYLCASSIRGGNTEAFFGQGTRLTVV.

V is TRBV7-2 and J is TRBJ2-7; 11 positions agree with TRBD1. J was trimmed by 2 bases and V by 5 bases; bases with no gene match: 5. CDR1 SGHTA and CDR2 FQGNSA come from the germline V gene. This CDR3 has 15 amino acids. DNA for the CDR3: TGTGCCAGCAGCCCAGGGACAGGGGGGACCTACGAGCAGTACTTC. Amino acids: CASSPGTGGTYEQYF. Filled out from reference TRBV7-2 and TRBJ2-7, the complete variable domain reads GAGVSQSPSNKVTEKGKDVELRCDPISGHTALYWYRQSLGQGLEFLIYFQGNSAPDKSGLPSDRFSAERTGGSVSTLTIQRTQQEDSAVYLCASSPGTGGTYEQYFGPGTRLTVT.

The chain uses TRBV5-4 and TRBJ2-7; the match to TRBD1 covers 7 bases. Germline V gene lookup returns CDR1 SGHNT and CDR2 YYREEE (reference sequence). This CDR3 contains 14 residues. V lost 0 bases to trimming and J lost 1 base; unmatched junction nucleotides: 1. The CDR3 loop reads CASSLGQGSYEQYF. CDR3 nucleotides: TGTGCCAGCAGCTTGGGACAGGGATCCTACGAGCAGTACTTC.

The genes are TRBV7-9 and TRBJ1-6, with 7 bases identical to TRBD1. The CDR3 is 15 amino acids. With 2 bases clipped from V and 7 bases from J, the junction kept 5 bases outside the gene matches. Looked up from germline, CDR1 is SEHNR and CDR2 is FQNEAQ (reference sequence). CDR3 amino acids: CASSLRDRVNSPLHF. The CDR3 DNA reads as TGTGCCAGCAGCTTAAGAGACAGGGTCAATTCACCCCTCCACTTT.

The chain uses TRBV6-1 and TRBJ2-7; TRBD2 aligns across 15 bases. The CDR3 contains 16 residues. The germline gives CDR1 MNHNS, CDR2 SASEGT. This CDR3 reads CASSEGKGRTSGRAHV. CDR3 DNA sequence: TGTGCCAGCAGTGAAGGGAAAGGAAGGACTAGCGGGAGGGCCCACGTC.

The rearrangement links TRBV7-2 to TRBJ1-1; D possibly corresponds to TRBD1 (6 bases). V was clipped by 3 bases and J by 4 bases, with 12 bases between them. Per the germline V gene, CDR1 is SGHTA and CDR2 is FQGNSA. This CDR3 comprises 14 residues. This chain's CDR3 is CASSFTGLSTEAFF. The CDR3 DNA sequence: TGTGCCAGCAGCTTTACAGGGCTGAGCACTGAAGCTTTCTTT.

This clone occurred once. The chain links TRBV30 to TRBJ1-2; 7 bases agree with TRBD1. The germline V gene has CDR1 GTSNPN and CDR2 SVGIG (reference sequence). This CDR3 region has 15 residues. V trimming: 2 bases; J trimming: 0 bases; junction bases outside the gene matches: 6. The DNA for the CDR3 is TGTGCCTGGAGTACAGGGGTAGGAGCTAACTATGGCTACACCTTC. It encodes CAWSTGVGANYGYTF.

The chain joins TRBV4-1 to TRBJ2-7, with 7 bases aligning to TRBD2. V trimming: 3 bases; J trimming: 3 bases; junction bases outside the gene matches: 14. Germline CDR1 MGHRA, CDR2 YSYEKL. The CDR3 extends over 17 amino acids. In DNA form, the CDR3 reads TGCGCCAGCAGCCAGAGCCCTGTGGGGGGAGGGAACTACGAGCAGTACGTC. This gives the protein CASSQSPVGGGNYEQYV.

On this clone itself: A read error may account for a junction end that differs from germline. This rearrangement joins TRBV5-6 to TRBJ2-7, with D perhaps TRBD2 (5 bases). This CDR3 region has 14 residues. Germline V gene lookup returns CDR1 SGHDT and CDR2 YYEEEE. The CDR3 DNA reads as TGTGCCAGCGGTGACTACGGGGTTACCTACGGGCAGTACTTC. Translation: CASGDYGVTYGQYF.

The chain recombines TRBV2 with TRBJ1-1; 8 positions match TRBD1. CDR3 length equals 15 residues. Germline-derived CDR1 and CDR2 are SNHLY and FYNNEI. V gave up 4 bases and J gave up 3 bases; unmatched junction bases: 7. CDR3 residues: CASSVSTGGYTEAFF. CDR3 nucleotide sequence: TGTGCCAGCAGTGTTTCTACAGGGGGTTACACTGAAGCTTTCTTT.

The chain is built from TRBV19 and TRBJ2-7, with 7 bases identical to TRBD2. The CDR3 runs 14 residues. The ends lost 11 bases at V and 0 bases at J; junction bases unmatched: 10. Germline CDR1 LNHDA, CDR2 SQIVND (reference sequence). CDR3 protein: CAPSEGGGSYEQYV. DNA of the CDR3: TGTGCCCCCAGCGAGGGCGGGGGCTCCTACGAGCAGTACGTC.

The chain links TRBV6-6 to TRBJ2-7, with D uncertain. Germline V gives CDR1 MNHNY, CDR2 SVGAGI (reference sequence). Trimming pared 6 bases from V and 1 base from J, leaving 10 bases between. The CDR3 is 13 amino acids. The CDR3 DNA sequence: TGTGCCAGCAGCTCCGACGGGTCCTACGAGCAGTACGTC. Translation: CASSSDGSYEQYV.

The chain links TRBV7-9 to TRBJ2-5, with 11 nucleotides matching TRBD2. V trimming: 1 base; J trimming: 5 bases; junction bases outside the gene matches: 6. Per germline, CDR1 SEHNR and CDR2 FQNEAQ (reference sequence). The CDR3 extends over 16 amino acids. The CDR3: CASSLGLAGGGETQYF. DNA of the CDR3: TGTGCCAGCAGCTTAGGTCTAGCGGGAGGAGGGGAGACCCAGTACTTC. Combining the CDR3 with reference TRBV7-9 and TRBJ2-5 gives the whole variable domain DTGVSQNPRHKITKRGQNVTFRCDPISEHNRLYWYRQTLGQGPEFLTYFQNEAQLEKSRLLSDRFSAERPKGSFSTLEIQRTEQGDSAMYLCASSLGLAGGGETQYFGPGTRLLVL.

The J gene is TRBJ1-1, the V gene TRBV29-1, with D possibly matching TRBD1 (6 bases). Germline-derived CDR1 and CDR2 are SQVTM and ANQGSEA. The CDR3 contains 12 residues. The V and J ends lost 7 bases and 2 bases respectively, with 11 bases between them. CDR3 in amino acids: CSGTGQNTEAFF. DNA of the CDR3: TGCAGCGGTACAGGGCAAAACACTGAAGCTTTCTTT.

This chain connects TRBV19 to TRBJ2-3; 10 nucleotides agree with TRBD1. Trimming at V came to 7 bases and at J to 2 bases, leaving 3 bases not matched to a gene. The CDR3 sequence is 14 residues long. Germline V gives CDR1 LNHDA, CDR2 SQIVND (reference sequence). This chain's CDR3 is CASKDRGNTDTQYF. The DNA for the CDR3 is TGTGCCAGTAAGGACAGGGGGAACACAGATACGCAGTATTTT.

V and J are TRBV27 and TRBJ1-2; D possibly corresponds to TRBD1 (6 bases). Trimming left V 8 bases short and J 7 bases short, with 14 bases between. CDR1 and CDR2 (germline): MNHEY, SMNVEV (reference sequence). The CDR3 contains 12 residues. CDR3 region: CASQGSWGGYTF. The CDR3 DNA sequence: TGTGCCAGCCAGGGGTCGTGGGGTGGCTACACCTTC.

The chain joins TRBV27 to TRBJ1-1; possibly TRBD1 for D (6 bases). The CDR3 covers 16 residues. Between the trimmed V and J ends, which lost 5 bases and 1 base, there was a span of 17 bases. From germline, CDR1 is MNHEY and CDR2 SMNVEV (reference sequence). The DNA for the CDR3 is TGTGCCAGCAGTCCATACCCACAGGGAACGAACACTGAAGCTTTCTTT. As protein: CASSPYPQGTNTEAFF.

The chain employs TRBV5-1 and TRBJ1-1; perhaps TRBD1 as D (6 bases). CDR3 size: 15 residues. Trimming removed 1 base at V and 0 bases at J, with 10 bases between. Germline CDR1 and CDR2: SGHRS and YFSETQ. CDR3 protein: CASSLWGGMNTEAFF. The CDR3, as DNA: TGCGCCAGCAGCTTGTGGGGGGGCATGAACACTGAAGCTTTCTTT.

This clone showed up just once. The CDR3 bases are TGTGCCAGCAGCTCGAACAGGGGGCTCGACTATGGCTACACCTTC. Encoded protein: CASSSNRGLDYGYTF. The chain has TRBV5-4 and TRBJ1-2; 9 nucleotides agree with TRBD1. The V and J ends lost 3 bases and 3 bases, in that order; junction bases with no gene match: 6. The CDR3 has 15 residues. Germline CDR1 is SGHNT and CDR2 is YYREEE (reference sequence).

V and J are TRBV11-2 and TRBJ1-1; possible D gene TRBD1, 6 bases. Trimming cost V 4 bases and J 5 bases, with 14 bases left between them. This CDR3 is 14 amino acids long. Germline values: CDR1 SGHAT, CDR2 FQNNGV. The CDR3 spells CASSSEGVGTEAFF. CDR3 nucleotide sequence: TGTGCCAGCAGCTCCGAGGGGGTGGGAACTGAAGCTTTCTTT. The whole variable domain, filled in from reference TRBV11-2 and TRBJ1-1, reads EAGVAQSPRYKIIEKRQSVAFWCNPISGHATLYWYQQILGQGPKLLIQFQNNGVVDDSQLPKDRFSAERLKGVDSTLKIQPAKLEDSAVYLCASSSEGVGTEAFFGQGTRLTVV.

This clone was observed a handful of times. The CDR3 is CASSEGDSSEAFF. CDR3 bases: TGTGCCAGCAGTGAAGGGGACAGCTCTGAAGCTTTCTTT. This chain links TRBV6-4 with TRBJ1-1; 7 bases match TRBD1. This CDR3 contains 13 residues. Germline CDR1 and CDR2: MRHNA and SNTAGT. With 3 bases clipped from V and 6 bases from J, the junction kept 4 bases outside the gene matches.

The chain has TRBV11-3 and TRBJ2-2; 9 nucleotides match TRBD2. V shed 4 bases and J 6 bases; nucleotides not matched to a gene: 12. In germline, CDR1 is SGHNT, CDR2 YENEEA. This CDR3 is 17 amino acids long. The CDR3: CASSSLAGGRRAGELFF. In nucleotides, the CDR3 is TGTGCCAGCAGCTCGCTGGCGGGGGGGAGACGGGCCGGGGAGCTGTTTTTT.

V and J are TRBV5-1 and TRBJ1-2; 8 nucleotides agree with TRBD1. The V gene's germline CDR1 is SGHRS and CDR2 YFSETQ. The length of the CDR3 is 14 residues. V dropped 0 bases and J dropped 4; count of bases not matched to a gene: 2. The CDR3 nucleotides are TGCGCCAGCAGCTTGGAGACAGGGGCCTATGGCTACACCTTC. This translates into CASSLETGAYGYTF.

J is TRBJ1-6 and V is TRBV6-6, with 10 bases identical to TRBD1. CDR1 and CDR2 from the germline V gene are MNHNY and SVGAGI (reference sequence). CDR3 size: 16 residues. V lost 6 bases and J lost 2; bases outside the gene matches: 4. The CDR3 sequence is CASSPTGGTYNSPLHF. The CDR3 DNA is TGTGCCAGCAGCCCGACAGGGGGCACCTATAATTCACCCCTCCACTTT.

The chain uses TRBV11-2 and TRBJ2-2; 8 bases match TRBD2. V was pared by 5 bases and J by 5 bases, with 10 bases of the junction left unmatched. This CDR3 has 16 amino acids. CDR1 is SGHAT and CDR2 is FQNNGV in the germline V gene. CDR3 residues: CASSQTLAEQTGELFF. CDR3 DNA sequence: TGTGCCAGCAGCCAGACACTAGCGGAGCAAACCGGGGAGCTGTTTTTT.

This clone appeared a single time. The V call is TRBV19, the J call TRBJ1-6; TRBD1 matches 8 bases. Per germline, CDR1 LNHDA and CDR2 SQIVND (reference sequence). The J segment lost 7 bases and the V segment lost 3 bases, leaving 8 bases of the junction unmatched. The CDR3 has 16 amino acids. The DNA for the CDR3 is TGTGCCAGTAGTATGAAGGCAGGGGGCGGGAATTCACCCCTCCACTTT. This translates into CASSMKAGGGNSPLHF.

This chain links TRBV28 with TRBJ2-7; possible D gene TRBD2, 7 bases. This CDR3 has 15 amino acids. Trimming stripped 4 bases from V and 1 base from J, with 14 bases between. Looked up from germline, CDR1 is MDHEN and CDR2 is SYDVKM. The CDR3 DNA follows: TGTGCCAGCAGTTCGGCGGGGGCAGGGTCCTACGAGCAGTACGTC. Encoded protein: CASSSAGAGSYEQYV.